These 21 T cell receptor beta chains share one sample of origin, sequenced in a study of shared clonotypes between healthy human individuals. TCRdb's copy holds only in-frame clones and misses some; the assay was immunoSEQ multiplex PCR. The table includes roughly 450,000 clones, 79% detected once. Sequencing input: PBMCs. These receptors came from a woman between 40 and 50 years old in good health. Some clones in this sample may be carry-over from other donors' samples.

This chain links TRBV15 with TRBJ2-1; D unclear. V was trimmed by 0 bases and J by 4 bases, leaving 13 bases between them. The CDR3 sequence is 16 residues long. The germline gives CDR1 LNHNV, CDR2 YYDKDF (reference sequence). The CDR3 DNA reads as TGTGCCACCAGCAGAGATCTTGGGGTTGGGTACAATGAGCAGTTCTTC. It encodes CATSRDLGVGYNEQFF.

The gene calls are TRBV5-1 and TRBJ2-7, with 7 positions matching TRBD1. The trim removed 4 bases at V and 1 base at J, leaving 8 bases unmatched. The CDR3 length is 15 residues. Germline V gene sequence: CDR1 SGHRS, CDR2 YFSETQ. CDR3 sequence (DNA): TGCGCCAGCAGCCTACGACAGGGCACATCCTACGAGCAGTACTTC. Translating gives CASSLRQGTSYEQYF.

This rearrangement joins TRBV19 to TRBJ2-2, with 9 bases matching TRBD1. The CDR3 is 14 amino acids. V dropped 7 bases and J dropped 5; count of bases not matched to a gene: 5. Germline values: CDR1 LNHDA, CDR2 SQIVND (reference sequence). This chain's CDR3 is CASNGQGWTGELFF. The CDR3 coding sequence is TGTGCCAGTAATGGACAGGGGTGGACCGGGGAGCTGTTTTTT.

This clone was seen a single time. The chain recombines TRBV9 with TRBJ1-2; no clear D. The CDR3 consists of 15 residues. The V gene's germline CDR1 is SGDLS and CDR2 YYNGEE. Trimming pared 0 bases from V and 7 bases from J, leaving 16 bases between. The CDR3, as DNA: TGTGCCAGCAGCGTAGATCGTTCTTCCAGGAGTGGCTACACCTTC. This codes for CASSVDRSSRSGYTF.

The V gene is TRBV2, the J gene TRBJ2-7; D is perhaps TRBD2 (5 bases). The germline CDR1 and CDR2 sequences are SNHLY and FYNNEI. CDR3 size: 14 residues. V lost 3 bases and J lost 0, with 9 bases in between. The CDR3 region is CASSDGGSSYEQYF. The CDR3, as DNA: TGTGCCAGCAGTGACGGTGGGAGCTCCTACGAGCAGTACTTC.

The gene calls are TRBV14 and TRBJ2-2; 7 nucleotides match TRBD1. The CDR3 is 15 amino acids. In germline, CDR1 is SGHDN, CDR2 FVKESK. Unmatched junction bases numbered 7, after V lost 4 bases and J lost 5 bases. DNA of the CDR3: TGTGCCAGCAGCCGGCGGACAGGAGGTACCGGGGAGCTGTTTTTT. Amino acids: CASSRRTGGTGELFF. The full variable domain, with the rest looked up from reference TRBV14 and TRBJ2-2, is EAGVTQFPSHSVIEKGQTVTLRCDPISGHDNLYWYRRVMGKEIKFLLHFVKESKQDESGMPNNRFLAERTGGTYSTLKVQPAELEDSGVYFCASSRRTGGTGELFFGEGSRLTVL.

The chain has TRBV10-1 and TRBJ2-7, with D tentatively TRBD2 (5 bases). The V gene's germline CDR1 is WNHNN and CDR2 SYGVQD (reference sequence). With 0 bases removed from V and 1 base from J, the gap between germline ends came to 10 bases. The CDR3 sequence is 15 residues long. CDR3 in amino acids: CASSESGVLSYEQYF. Written as DNA, the CDR3 is TGCGCCAGCAGTGAGTCGGGAGTTCTATCCTACGAGCAGTACTTC.

The V gene is TRBV18, the J gene TRBJ1-5; 7 bases fit TRBD1. After removal of 3 bases from V and 5 bases from J, the junction contained 4 bases not matched to a gene. This CDR3 comprises 14 residues. Per germline, CDR1 KGHSH and CDR2 LQKENI. CDR3 coding DNA: TGTGCCAGCTCACCGGGACAGCAAGATCAGCCCCAGCATTTT. Protein product: CASSPGQQDQPQHF.

The CDR3 coding sequence is TGTGCCAGCAGTTTGTCGGGACAGCTTTTGGGCGAGCAGTACTTC. Translated: CASSLSGQLLGEQYF. The V gene is TRBV27, the J gene TRBJ2-7; TRBD1 agrees at 7 bases. Trimming removed 3 bases from V and 6 bases from J; junction bases left unmatched: 11. Germline V gene sequence: CDR1 MNHEY, CDR2 SMNVEV (reference sequence). This CDR3 has 15 residues.

The chain employs TRBV7-9 and TRBJ2-3; 9 bases fit TRBD2. CDR1 and CDR2 (germline): SEHNR, FQNEAQ (reference sequence). V lost 6 bases, J lost 0 bases, and 7 bases stayed unmatched. The CDR3 sequence is 16 residues long. CDR3 loop: CASSKGLASSTDTQYF. The CDR3 DNA is TGTGCCAGCAGTAAGGGACTAGCTTCGAGCACAGATACGCAGTATTTT.

The rearrangement joins TRBV28 to TRBJ2-7, with 10 positions matching TRBD2. J gave up 0 bases and V 6 bases, and 5 bases lay outside the gene matches. There are 15 residues in the CDR3. Germline V gene data show CDR1 as MDHEN and CDR2 as SYDVKM. The CDR3 nucleotides read TGTGCCAGCAGCCTTAGCGGGAGGCCCTCCTACGAGCAGTACTTC. As protein: CASSLSGRPSYEQYF.

In this sample, this clone turned up once. V gene TRBV5-4 combines with J gene TRBJ2-5, with 10 bases fitting TRBD1. The V segment lost 0 bases and the J segment 5 bases; nucleotides outside the gene matches: 10. The length of the CDR3 is 17 residues. Germline CDR1 SGHNT, CDR2 YYREEE (reference sequence). CDR3 residues: CASSLAPLGTGDETQYF. The CDR3 nucleotides are TGTGCCAGCAGCTTGGCACCCCTAGGGACAGGGGACGAGACCCAGTACTTC.

The chain employs TRBV7-9 and TRBJ2-7; no clear D. The CDR3 length is 14 residues. The V end lost 3 bases, the J end lost 0 bases, and 9 bases lay between the germline ends. CDR1 SEHNR and CDR2 FQNEAQ come from the germline V gene (reference sequence). CDR3 coding DNA: TGTGCCAGCAGCTTGAACACCTTCTCCTACGAGCAGTACTTC. Its translation is CASSLNTFSYEQYF.

The chain carries TRBV7-9 and TRBJ2-3; 7 positions agree with TRBD2. CDR1 is SEHNR, CDR2 FQNEAQ, per germline (reference sequence). V lost 5 bases and J lost 12; bases outside the gene matches: 8. CDR3 size: 12 residues. CDR3 sequence: CASSRTSDSQYF. CDR3 nucleotides: TGTGCCAGCAGCCGTACTAGCGATTCCCAGTATTTT.

V gene TRBV19 combines with J gene TRBJ2-7; 9 bases are shared with TRBD1. J was trimmed by 4 bases and V by 6 bases; bases with no gene match: 7. The CDR3 runs 14 residues. Germline assignment: CDR1 LNHDA and CDR2 SQIVND (reference sequence). CDR3 loop: CASSQQGAGYEQYF. The CDR3 region has the DNA TGTGCCAGTAGCCAACAGGGGGCGGGTTACGAGCAGTACTTC.

The rearrangement joins TRBV30 to TRBJ2-3; 10 nucleotides line up with TRBD2. CDR1 is GTSNPN and CDR2 is SVGIG in the germline V gene (reference sequence). The CDR3 length is 14 residues. The ends lost 3 bases at V and 0 bases at J; junction bases unmatched: 0. The CDR3 sequence is CAWRTSGSTDTQYF. CDR3 bases: TGTGCCTGGAGGACTAGCGGGAGCACAGATACGCAGTATTTT.

The chain carries TRBV28 and TRBJ1-4, with 8 bases fitting TRBD1. V dropped 5 bases and J dropped 2; count of bases not matched to a gene: 25. This CDR3 is built from 22 residues. Germline CDR1 reads MDHEN; CDR2 reads SYDVKM. CDR3 DNA sequence: TGTGCCAGCAGTCATTACCCCCGGGGGACAGGAAATCGCTTTAGGACTAATGAAAAACTGTTTTTT. This gives the protein CASSHYPRGTGNRFRTNEKLFF.

The chain carries TRBV7-3 and TRBJ2-7, with D possibly called TRBD1 or TRBD2 (6 bases each). CDR1 is SGHTA, CDR2 FQGTGA, per germline. Trimming left V 5 bases short and J 6 bases short, with 17 bases between. The CDR3 totals 14 residues. In DNA form, the CDR3 reads TGTGCCAGCAGCCTGAGGGGGAGGACCGGCGAGCAGTACTTC. Translated, it gives CASSLRGRTGEQYF.

This clone was seen just once. J is TRBJ2-1 and V is TRBV7-8, with a possible D match to TRBD2 (6 bases). This CDR3 has 14 residues. V lost 4 bases, J lost 1 base, and 8 bases lay in between. Germline lookup yields CDR1 SGHVS and CDR2 FQNEAQ. Here the CDR3 reads CASSSGLSYNEQFF. CDR3 sequence (DNA): TGTGCCAGCAGCTCGGGACTTTCCTACAATGAGCAGTTCTTC.

The V gene is TRBV28, the J gene TRBJ1-3; the D is unclear. The germline gives CDR1 MDHEN, CDR2 SYDVKM. Trimming stripped 5 bases from V and 4 bases from J, with 18 bases between. The CDR3 spans 16 residues. The chain's CDR3 is CASSTLKTRPGNTIYF. The CDR3 DNA reads as TGTGCCAGCAGTACCTTGAAAACAAGGCCGGGAAACACCATATATTTT.

This clone was observed a handful of times. The gene calls are TRBV5-1 and TRBJ2-2; unclear D gene. V was shortened by 4 bases and J by 6 bases, with 7 bases between the two germline ends. CDR1 is SGHRS and CDR2 is YFSETQ in the germline V gene. This CDR3 is built from 12 residues. CDR3 residues: CASSRDSGELFF. CDR3 sequence (DNA): TGCGCCAGCAGCAGGGATTCCGGGGAGCTGTTTTTT.